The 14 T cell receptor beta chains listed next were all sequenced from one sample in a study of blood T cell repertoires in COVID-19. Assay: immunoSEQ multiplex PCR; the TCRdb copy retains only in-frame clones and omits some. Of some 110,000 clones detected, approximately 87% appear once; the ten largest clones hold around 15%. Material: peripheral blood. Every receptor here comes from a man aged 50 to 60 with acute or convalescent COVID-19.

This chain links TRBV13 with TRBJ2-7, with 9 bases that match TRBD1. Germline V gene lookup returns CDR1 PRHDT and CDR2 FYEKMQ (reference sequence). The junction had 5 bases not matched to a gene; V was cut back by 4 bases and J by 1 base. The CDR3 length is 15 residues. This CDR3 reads CASSWGTGLSYEQYF. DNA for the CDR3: TGTGCCAGCAGCTGGGGGACAGGGCTATCCTACGAGCAGTACTTC.

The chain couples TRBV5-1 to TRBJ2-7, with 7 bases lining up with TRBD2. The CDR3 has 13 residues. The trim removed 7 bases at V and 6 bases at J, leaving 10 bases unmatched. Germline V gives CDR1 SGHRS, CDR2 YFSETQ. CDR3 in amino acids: CASPGREIPEQYF. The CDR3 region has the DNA TGCGCCAGCCCAGGGCGGGAGATCCCCGAGCAGTACTTC.

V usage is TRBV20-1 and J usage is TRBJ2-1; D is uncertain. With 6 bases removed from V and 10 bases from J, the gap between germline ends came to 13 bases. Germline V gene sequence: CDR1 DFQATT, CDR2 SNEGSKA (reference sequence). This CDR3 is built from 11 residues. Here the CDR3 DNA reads TGCAGTGCCGTAGAGTCGAGGGAGCAGTTCTTC. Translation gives CSAVESREQFF.

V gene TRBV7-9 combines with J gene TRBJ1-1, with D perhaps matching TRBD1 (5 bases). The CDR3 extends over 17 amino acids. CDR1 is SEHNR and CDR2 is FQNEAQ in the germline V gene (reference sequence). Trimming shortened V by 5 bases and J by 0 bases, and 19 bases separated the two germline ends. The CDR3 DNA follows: TGTGCCAGCAGCCTCCGGCACCTCAGGGCTCTGAACACTGAAGCTTTCTTT. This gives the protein CASSLRHLRALNTEAFF.

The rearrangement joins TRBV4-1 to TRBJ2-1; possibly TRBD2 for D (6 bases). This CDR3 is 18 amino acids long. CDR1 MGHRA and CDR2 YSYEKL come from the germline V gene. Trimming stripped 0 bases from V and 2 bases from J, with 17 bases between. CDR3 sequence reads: CASSQEGIGGGAYNEQFF. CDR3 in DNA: TGCGCCAGCAGCCAAGAGGGGATCGGCGGAGGGGCCTACAATGAGCAGTTCTTC.

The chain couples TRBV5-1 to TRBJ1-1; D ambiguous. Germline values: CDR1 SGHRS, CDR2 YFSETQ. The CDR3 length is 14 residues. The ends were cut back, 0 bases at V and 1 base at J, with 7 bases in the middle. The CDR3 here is CASSLDEANTEAFF. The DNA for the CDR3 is TGCGCCAGCAGCTTGGATGAGGCGAACACTGAAGCTTTCTTT.

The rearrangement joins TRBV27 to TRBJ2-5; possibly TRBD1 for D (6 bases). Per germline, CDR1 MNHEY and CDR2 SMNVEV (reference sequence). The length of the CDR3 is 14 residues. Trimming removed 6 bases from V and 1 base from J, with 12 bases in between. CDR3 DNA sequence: TGTGCCAGCAGCCTGGACAGATTCCAAGAGACCCAGTACTTC. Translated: CASSLDRFQETQYF.

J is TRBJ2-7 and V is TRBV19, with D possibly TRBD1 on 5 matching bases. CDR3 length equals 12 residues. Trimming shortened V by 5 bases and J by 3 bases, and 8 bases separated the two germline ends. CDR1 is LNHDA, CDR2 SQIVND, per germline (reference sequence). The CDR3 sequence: CASSSDSYEQYF. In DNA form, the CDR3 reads TGTGCCAGTAGTTCCGACAGCTACGAGCAGTACTTC.

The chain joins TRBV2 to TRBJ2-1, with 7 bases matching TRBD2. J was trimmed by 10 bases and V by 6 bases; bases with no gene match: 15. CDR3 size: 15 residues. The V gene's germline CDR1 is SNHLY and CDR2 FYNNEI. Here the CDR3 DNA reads TGTGCCAGCAGCCACGCCGGGGAGGGGTCAGGCGAGCAGTTCTTC. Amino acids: CASSHAGEGSGEQFF.

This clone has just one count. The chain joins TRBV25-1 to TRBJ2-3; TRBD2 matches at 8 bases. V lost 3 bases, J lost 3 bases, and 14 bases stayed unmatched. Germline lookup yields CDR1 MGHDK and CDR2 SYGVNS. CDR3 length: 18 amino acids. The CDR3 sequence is CASSDLNRAGDRTDTQYF. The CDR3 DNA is TGTGCCAGCAGTGATCTCAACCGAGCGGGAGACCGTACAGATACGCAGTATTTT.

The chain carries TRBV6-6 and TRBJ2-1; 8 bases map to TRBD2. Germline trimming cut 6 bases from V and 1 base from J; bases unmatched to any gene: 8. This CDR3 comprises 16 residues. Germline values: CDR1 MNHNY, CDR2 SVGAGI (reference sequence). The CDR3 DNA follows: TGTGCCAGCAGCCCCACTAGCGGAGTATCCTACAATGAGCAGTTCTTC. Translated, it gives CASSPTSGVSYNEQFF.

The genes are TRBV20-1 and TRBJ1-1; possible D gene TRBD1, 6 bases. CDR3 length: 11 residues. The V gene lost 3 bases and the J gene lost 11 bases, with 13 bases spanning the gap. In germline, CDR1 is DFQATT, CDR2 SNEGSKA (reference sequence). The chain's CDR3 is CSARKGRGAFF. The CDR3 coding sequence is TGCAGTGCTAGGAAGGGCAGGGGTGCTTTCTTT.

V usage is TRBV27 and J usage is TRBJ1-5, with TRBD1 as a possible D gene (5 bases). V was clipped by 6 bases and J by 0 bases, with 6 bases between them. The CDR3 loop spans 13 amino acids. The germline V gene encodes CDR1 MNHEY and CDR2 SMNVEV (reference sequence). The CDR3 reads CASSRVSNQPQHF. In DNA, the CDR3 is TGTGCCAGCAGCAGGGTTAGCAATCAGCCCCAGCATTTT.

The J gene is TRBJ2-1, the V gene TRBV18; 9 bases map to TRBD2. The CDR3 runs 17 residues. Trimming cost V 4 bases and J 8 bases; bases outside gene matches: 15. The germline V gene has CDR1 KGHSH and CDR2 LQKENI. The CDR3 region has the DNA TGTGCCAGCTCACTCAACCCCCGGGCGGGAGGGGTCGATGAGCAGTTCTTC. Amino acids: CASSLNPRAGGVDEQFF.